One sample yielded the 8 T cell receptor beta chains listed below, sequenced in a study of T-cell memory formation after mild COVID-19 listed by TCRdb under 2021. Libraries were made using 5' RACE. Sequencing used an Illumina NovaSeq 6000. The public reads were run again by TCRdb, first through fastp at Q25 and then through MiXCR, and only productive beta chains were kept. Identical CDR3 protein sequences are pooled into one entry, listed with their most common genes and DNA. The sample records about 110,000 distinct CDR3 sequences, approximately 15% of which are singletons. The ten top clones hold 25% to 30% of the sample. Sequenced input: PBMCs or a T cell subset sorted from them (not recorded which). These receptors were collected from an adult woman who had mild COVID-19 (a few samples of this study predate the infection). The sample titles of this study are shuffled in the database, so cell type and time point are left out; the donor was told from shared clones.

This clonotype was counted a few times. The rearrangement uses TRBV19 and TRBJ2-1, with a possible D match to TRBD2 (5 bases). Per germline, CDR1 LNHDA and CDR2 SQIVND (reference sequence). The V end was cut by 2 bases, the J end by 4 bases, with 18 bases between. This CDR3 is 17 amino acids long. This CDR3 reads CASSITLTSFRYNEQFF. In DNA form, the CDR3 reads TGTGCCAGTAGTATAACGCTCACTAGTTTTCGATACAATGAGCAGTTCTTC.

The CDR3 sequence is CASSLGREAFF. For the CDR3, the DNA is TGTGCCAGCAGCTTAGGCCGCGAAGCTTTCTTT. The genes are TRBV7-3 and TRBJ1-1; no firm D call. The CDR3 has 11 amino acids. Trimming shortened V by 2 bases and J by 8 bases, and 6 bases separated the two germline ends. CDR1 SGHTA and CDR2 FQGTGA come from the germline V gene.

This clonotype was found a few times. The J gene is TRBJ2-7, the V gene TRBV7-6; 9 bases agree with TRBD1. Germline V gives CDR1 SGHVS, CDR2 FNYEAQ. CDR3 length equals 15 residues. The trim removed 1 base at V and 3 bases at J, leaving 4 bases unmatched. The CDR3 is CASSLGGQGNYEQYF. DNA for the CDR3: TGTGCCAGCAGCTTAGGAGGACAGGGGAACTACGAGCAGTACTTC.

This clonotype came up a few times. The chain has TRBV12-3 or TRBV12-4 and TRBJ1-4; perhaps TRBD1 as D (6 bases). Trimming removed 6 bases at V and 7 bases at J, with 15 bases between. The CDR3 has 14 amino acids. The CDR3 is CASRPPGGPEKLFF. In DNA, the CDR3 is TGTGCCAGCAGGCCCCCGGGGGGGCCTGAAAAACTGTTTTTT.

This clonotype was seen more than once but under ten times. The CDR3 bases are TGCGCCAGCAGCTCATCCCAGGCAGGGGTCGGATGGATGAACACTGAAGCTTTCTTT. Its protein is CASSSSQAGVGWMNTEAFF. The chain couples TRBV4-1 to TRBJ1-1; D is possibly TRBD1 (6 bases). Trimming left V 5 bases short and J 0 bases short, with 25 bases between. The CDR3 totals 19 residues. CDR1 is MGHRA, CDR2 YSYEKL, per germline.

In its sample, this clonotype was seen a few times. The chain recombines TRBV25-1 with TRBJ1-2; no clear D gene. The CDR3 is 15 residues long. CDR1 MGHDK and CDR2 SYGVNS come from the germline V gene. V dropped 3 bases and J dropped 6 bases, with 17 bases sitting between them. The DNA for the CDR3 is TGTGCCAGCAGTGATTGGGATCCCTTGGAAAATGGCTACACCTTC. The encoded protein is CASSDWDPLENGYTF.

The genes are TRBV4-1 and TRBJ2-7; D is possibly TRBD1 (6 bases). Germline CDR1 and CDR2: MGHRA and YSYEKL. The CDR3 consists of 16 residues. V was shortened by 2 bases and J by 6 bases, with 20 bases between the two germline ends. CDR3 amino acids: CASSQLSGRGGSEQYF. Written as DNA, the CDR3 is TGCGCCAGCAGCCAACTTTCTGGCAGGGGTGGAAGCGAGCAGTACTTC.

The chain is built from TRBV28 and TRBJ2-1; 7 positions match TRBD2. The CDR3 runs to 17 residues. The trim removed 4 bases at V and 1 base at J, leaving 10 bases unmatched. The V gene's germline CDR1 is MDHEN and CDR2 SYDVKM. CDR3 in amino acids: CASSWGMAGDSYNEQFF. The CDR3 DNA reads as TGTGCCAGCAGTTGGGGGATGGCGGGAGATTCCTACAATGAGCAGTTCTTC.